The 30 T cell receptor beta chains listed next were all sequenced from one sample in a study. TCRdb used MiXCR to reprocess the RT-PCR reads, holding one entry per CDR3 protein. Altogether hundreds of thousands of distinct CDR3 sequences are present, 12% to 15% being singletons, with the ten largest covering 3.6%. Sequencing used memory CD4+ T cells from blood. The receptors shown here come from a female donor in good health, serving as a healthy control.

The rearrangement uses TRBV5-1 and TRBJ2-2; 8 positions match TRBD1. CDR1 and CDR2 from the germline V gene are SGHRS and YFSETQ. The V and J ends lost 1 base and 7 bases, in that order; junction bases with no gene match: 3. The length of the CDR3 is 14 residues. The CDR3 reads CASSLTGGFGELFF. The CDR3 DNA sequence: TGCGCCAGCAGCTTGACAGGGGGTTTCGGGGAGCTGTTTTTT.

This clonotype has only a few counts. The rearrangement uses TRBV6-5 and TRBJ1-5; TRBD1 matches at 9 bases. The trim removed 7 bases at V and 6 bases at J, leaving 13 bases unmatched. Germline V gives CDR1 MNHEY, CDR2 SVGAGI. The CDR3 sequence is 16 residues long. The CDR3 region has the DNA TGTGCCAGCAAAGAGACAGGGGGGTGGAGTGGTCAGCCCCAGCATTTT. Amino acids: CASKETGGWSGQPQHF.

This clonotype came up a few times. The rearrangement uses TRBV28 and TRBJ1-5; TRBD1 agrees at 9 bases. The CDR3 has 15 residues. CDR1 is MDHEN, CDR2 SYDVKM, per germline. Unmatched junction bases numbered 9, after V lost 3 bases and J lost 9 bases. The CDR3 is CASSLRDRVSSPQHF. CDR3 nucleotide sequence: TGTGCCAGCAGTTTGAGGGACAGGGTATCTTCGCCCCAGCATTTT.

The V gene is TRBV12-3 or TRBV12-4, the J gene TRBJ1-2, with a weak D call TRBD1 (6 bases). The CDR3 is 13 amino acids. V gave up 3 bases and J gave up 8 bases, with 13 bases separating them. The CDR3 protein is CASSFSGVRGYTF. The CDR3 coding sequence is TGTGCCAGCAGTTTCTCAGGGGTGCGCGGCTACACCTTC.

The chain links TRBV4-1 to TRBJ2-1, with 8 positions matching TRBD2. The CDR3 contains 18 residues. CDR1 is MGHRA and CDR2 is YSYEKL in the germline V gene. V shed 0 bases, J shed 0 bases, and the junction held 7 bases outside the gene matches. CDR3 region: CASSQEGSAGASYNEQFF. CDR3 in DNA: TGCGCCAGCAGCCAAGAGGGTTCAGCGGGAGCCTCCTACAATGAGCAGTTCTTC.

V and J are TRBV20-1 and TRBJ2-5; 8 nucleotides line up with TRBD1. Per the germline V gene, CDR1 is DFQATT and CDR2 is SNEGSKA (reference sequence). The ends lost 4 bases at V and 2 bases at J; junction bases unmatched: 6. The CDR3 is 14 amino acids. CDR3 nucleotides: TGCAGTGCTAACCCCCGGACAGGGCAAGAGACCCAGTACTTC. Amino acids: CSANPRTGQETQYF.

The count of this clonotype is one. This chain uses TRBV3-1 with TRBJ1-5; D call uncertain. The ends were cut back, 1 base at V and 4 bases at J, with 14 bases in the middle. The germline CDR1 and CDR2 sequences are LGHDT and YNNKEL (reference sequence). The CDR3 extends over 16 amino acids. Written as DNA, the CDR3 is TGTGCCAGCAGCCAAGCATTTTCGCGGGAAAATCAGCCCCAGCATTTT. Encoded protein: CASSQAFSRENQPQHF.

This clonotype was counted many times. The V and J genes are TRBV28 and TRBJ2-2; 7 bases match TRBD2. Unmatched junction bases numbered 10, after V lost 6 bases and J lost 3 bases. The V gene's germline CDR1 is MDHEN and CDR2 SYDVKM. CDR3 length: 16 amino acids. For the CDR3, the DNA is TGTGCCAGCAGCTCCCCTACAGCGGGGCACACCGGGGAGCTGTTTTTT. Translation gives CASSSPTAGHTGELFF.

This clonotype was recorded a few times. This sequence joins TRBV10-3 and TRBJ1-2; 7 bases fit TRBD1. This CDR3 has 14 amino acids. CDR1 is ENHRY and CDR2 is SYGVKD in the germline V gene. Unmatched junction bases numbered 4, after V lost 4 bases and J lost 2 bases. CDR3 DNA: TGTGCCATCAGTGTAGGGGGACAGAACTATGGCTACACCTTC. Translated: CAISVGGQNYGYTF.

With regard to this clonotype: This could be a read error, since a much larger clone is one nucleotide away. The genes are TRBV3-1 and TRBJ2-6; D is ambiguous. Per germline, CDR1 LGHDT and CDR2 YNNKEL (reference sequence). The CDR3 has 13 residues. Trimming pared 7 bases from V and 0 bases from J, leaving 4 bases between. CDR3 in DNA: TGTGCCAGCACCCACTCTGGGGCCAACGTCCTGACTTTC. This translates into CASTHSGANVLTF.

This clonotype was seen a single time. J is TRBJ1-1 and V is TRBV12-3 or TRBV12-4; no clear D gene. The CDR3 has 15 residues. Trimming removed 2 bases from V and 0 bases from J, with 10 bases in between. CDR3 amino acids: CASSLRPLMNTEAFF. The DNA of the CDR3 is TGTGCCAGCAGTTTACGCCCGTTAATGAACACTGAAGCTTTCTTT.

This clonotype was detected many times. The chain has TRBV12-3 or TRBV12-4 and TRBJ2-7, with 7 bases aligning to TRBD2. V shed 5 bases and J 5 bases; nucleotides not matched to a gene: 18. The CDR3 spans 17 residues. The CDR3 DNA sequence: TGTGCCAGCAGTCCCACAACTAATGGGGGGGGAAGTAACGAGCAGTACTTC. Protein: CASSPTTNGGGSNEQYF.

The gene calls are TRBV5-5 and TRBJ1-4; D perhaps matches TRBD1 (6 bases). The CDR3 is 14 residues long. The V end was cut by 4 bases, the J end by 7 bases, with 14 bases between. Germline assignment: CDR1 SGHKS and CDR2 YYEKEE (reference sequence). Written as DNA, the CDR3 is TGTGCCAGCAGCCCTGACGGACAGTCTGAAAAACTGTTTTTT. Translating it yields CASSPDGQSEKLFF.

The J gene is TRBJ2-5, the V gene TRBV6-2 or TRBV6-3, with 12 positions matching TRBD2. With V trimmed by 5 bases and J by 5 bases, 9 bases remained unmatched. This CDR3 has 16 residues. Per the germline V gene, CDR1 is MNHEY and CDR2 is SVGEGT. The CDR3 coding sequence is TGTGCCAGCAGTCGGGGACTAGCGGGCGCTGGGGAGACCCAGTACTTC. Its protein product is CASSRGLAGAGETQYF.

This clonotype was recorded many times. V is TRBV4-3 and J is TRBJ2-1; D gene ambiguous. The germline CDR1 and CDR2 sequences are LGHNA and YSLEER. The CDR3 sequence is 16 residues long. V gave up 0 bases and J gave up 0 bases, with 9 bases separating them. CDR3 in amino acids: CASSQEVLSSYNEQFF. CDR3 DNA sequence: TGCGCCAGCAGCCAAGAGGTCTTAAGCTCCTACAATGAGCAGTTCTTC.

This clonotype was counted between two and nine times. The chain combines TRBV24-1 with TRBJ2-1; D unclear. Germline V gene sequence: CDR1 KGHDR, CDR2 SFDVKD. The CDR3 runs 13 residues. Between the trimmed V and J ends, which lost 4 bases and 7 bases, there was a span of 10 bases. The CDR3 sequence is CATSDPDPNEQFF. The CDR3 nucleotides read TGTGCCACCAGTGACCCCGACCCAAATGAGCAGTTCTTC.

Many counts were recorded for this clonotype. The genes are TRBV20-1 and TRBJ1-3; TRBD1 matches 7 bases. The J segment lost 0 bases and the V segment lost 0 bases, leaving 8 bases of the junction unmatched. The CDR3 length is 17 residues. Germline V lookup: CDR1 DFQATT, CDR2 SNEGSKA (reference sequence). The chain's CDR3 is CSARDMAGQSSGNTIYF. The CDR3 DNA sequence: TGCAGTGCTAGAGATATGGCGGGACAGAGCTCTGGAAACACCATATATTTT.

A few counts support this clonotype. The chain employs TRBV27 and TRBJ2-7; 8 bases fit TRBD1. Per germline, CDR1 MNHEY and CDR2 SMNVEV (reference sequence). After removal of 5 bases from V and 0 bases from J, the junction contained 6 bases not matched to a gene. The CDR3 loop spans 15 amino acids. The CDR3 coding sequence is TGTGCCAGCAGTAACAGGGGGAAATCCTCCTACGAGCAGTACTTC. Residues: CASSNRGKSSYEQYF.

J is TRBJ1-2 and V is TRBV5-1; maybe TRBD1 (5 bases). The CDR3 has 15 amino acids. Germline loops: CDR1 SGHRS, CDR2 YFSETQ. V was cut by 1 base and J by 6 bases, with 16 bases left in between. The CDR3 is CASSLNPGAADGYTF. Written as DNA, the CDR3 is TGCGCCAGCAGCTTGAACCCTGGGGCAGCGGATGGCTACACCTTC.

At least ten counts were recorded for this clonotype. This chain joins TRBV4-1 and TRBJ1-1; TRBD1 agrees at 9 bases. V gave up 4 bases and J gave up 5 bases; unmatched junction bases: 5. Germline CDR1 and CDR2: MGHRA and YSYEKL. The CDR3 consists of 14 residues. This chain's CDR3 is CASSRGTGRTEAFF. The CDR3 DNA sequence: TGCGCCAGCAGCCGGGGGACAGGGCGGACTGAAGCTTTCTTT.

Many counts were recorded for this clonotype. This sequence joins TRBV4-3 and TRBJ1-3; TRBD1 agrees at 7 bases. Germline V gene lookup returns CDR1 LGHNA and CDR2 YSLEER. Trimming took 1 base from V and 4 from J; bases not matched to a gene: 1. This CDR3 is built from 14 residues. The CDR3 nucleotides are TGCGCCAGCAGCCAAGCAGGGGGAGGAAACACCATATATTTT. The encoded protein is CASSQAGGGNTIYF.

This clonotype was observed at least ten times. The gene calls are TRBV20-1 and TRBJ2-7; 13 nucleotides match TRBD2. The CDR3 loop spans 14 amino acids. In germline, CDR1 is DFQATT, CDR2 SNEGSKA (reference sequence). V lost 6 bases to trimming and J lost 3 bases; unmatched junction nucleotides: 5. CDR3 loop: CSAKGLAGRYEQYF. CDR3 in DNA: TGCAGTGCAAAGGGACTAGCGGGACGCTACGAGCAGTACTTC.

This clonotype has at least ten counts. The chain carries TRBV12-3 or TRBV12-4 and TRBJ2-4; TRBD2 matches 8 bases. The CDR3 sequence is 15 residues long. The trim removed 6 bases at V and 0 bases at J, leaving 4 bases unmatched. In DNA, the CDR3 is TGTGCCAGCAGAAGTGCGGGAGGAGCCAAAAACATTCAGTACTTC. This encodes CASRSAGGAKNIQYF.

The chain uses TRBV7-6 and TRBJ2-5, with TRBD1 matching over 9 bases. In germline, CDR1 is SGHVS, CDR2 FNYEAQ. The CDR3 has 17 residues. J lost 4 bases, V lost 1 base, and 10 bases had no gene match. This chain's CDR3 is CASSLDVGATGGETQYF. The CDR3 DNA is TGTGCCAGCAGCTTAGACGTAGGGGCGACAGGGGGAGAGACCCAGTACTTC.

This clonotype was seen repeatedly, ten times or more. This sequence joins TRBV15 and TRBJ2-1, with TRBD2 as a possible D gene (7 bases). Germline V CDR1 and CDR2: LNHNV, YYDKDF (reference sequence). Trimming took off 3 bases at V and 5 bases at J, with 17 bases between the two ends. The CDR3 covers 16 residues. CDR3 DNA sequence: TGTGCCACCAGCAGTTATTTAGGGGGGGAGGACAATGAGCAGTTCTTC. Translated: CATSSYLGGEDNEQFF.

The CDR3, as DNA: TGCGCCAGCAGCTTGGAGGGGCCAGGGCAAGAGACCCAGTACTTC. It codes for CASSLEGPGQETQYF. The chain uses TRBV5-1 and TRBJ2-5, with TRBD1 as a possible D gene (5 bases). Germline V lookup: CDR1 SGHRS, CDR2 YFSETQ. The CDR3 is 15 residues long. V lost 0 bases to trimming and J lost 2 bases, with 11 bases between them.

This clonotype has a count of ten or more. The chain has TRBV29-1 and TRBJ1-5; D call uncertain. Trimming removed 1 base from V and 4 bases from J, with 8 bases in between. This CDR3 has 13 residues. The germline gives CDR1 SQVTM, CDR2 ANQGSEA. CDR3 nucleotides: TGCAGCGTTGAAGTAAGCCGTAATCAGCCCCAGCATTTT. Amino acids: CSVEVSRNQPQHF.

Many counts were recorded for this clonotype. The chain couples TRBV7-2 to TRBJ2-7, with TRBD1 as a possible D gene (5 bases). V lost 5 bases to trimming and J lost 5 bases, with 13 bases between them. The CDR3 consists of 13 residues. CDR1 is SGHTA and CDR2 is FQGNSA in the germline V gene. The CDR3 nucleotides read TGTGCCAGCAGCCCATACAGGTTGGACGAGCAGTACTTC. Protein sequence: CASSPYRLDEQYF.

This clonotype has just a few counts. This chain connects TRBV7-9 to TRBJ1-1; tentatively, D is TRBD1 (5 bases). The CDR3 spans 13 residues. The germline V gene has CDR1 SEHNR and CDR2 FQNEAQ (reference sequence). The V end lost 5 bases, the J end lost 5 bases, and 12 bases lay between the germline ends. The CDR3 spells CASSGRGGTEAFF. Written as DNA, the CDR3 is TGTGCCAGCAGCGGTAGGGGTGGGACTGAAGCTTTCTTT.

The chain carries TRBV29-1 and TRBJ2-3; D not certain. The CDR3 consists of 11 residues. Trimming stripped 7 bases from V and 2 bases from J, with 7 bases between. The germline V gene encodes CDR1 SQVTM and CDR2 ANQGSEA. The CDR3 reads CSASVTDTQYF. The CDR3, as DNA: TGCAGCGCGTCTGTCACAGATACGCAGTATTTT.